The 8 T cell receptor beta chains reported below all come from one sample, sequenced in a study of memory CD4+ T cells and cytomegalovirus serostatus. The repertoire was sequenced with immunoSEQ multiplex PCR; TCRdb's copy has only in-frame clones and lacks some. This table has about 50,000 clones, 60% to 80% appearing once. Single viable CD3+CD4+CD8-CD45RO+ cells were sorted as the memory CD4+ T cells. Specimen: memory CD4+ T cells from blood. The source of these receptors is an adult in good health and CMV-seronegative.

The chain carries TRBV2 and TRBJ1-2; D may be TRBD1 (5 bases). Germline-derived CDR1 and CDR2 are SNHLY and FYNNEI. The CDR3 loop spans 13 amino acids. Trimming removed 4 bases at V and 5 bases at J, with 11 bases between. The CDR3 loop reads CASSVTVPYGYTF. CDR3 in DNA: TGTGCCAGCAGTGTGACAGTTCCATATGGCTACACCTTC.

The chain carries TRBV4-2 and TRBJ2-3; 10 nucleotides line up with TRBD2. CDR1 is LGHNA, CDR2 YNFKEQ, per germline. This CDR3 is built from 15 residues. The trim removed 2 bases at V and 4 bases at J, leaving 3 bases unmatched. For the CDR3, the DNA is TGTGCCAGCAGCCAATCACTAGCGGGGCCAGATACGCAGTATTTT. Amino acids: CASSQSLAGPDTQYF.

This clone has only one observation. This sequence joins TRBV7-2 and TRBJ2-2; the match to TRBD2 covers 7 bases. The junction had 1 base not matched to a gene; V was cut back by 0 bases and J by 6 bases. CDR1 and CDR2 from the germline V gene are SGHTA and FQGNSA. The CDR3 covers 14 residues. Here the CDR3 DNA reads TGTGCCAGCAGCTTAGCGGGAGGGCCCGGGGAGCTGTTTTTT. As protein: CASSLAGGPGELFF. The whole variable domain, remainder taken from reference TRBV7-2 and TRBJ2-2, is GAGVSQSPSNKVTEKGKDVELRCDPISGHTALYWYRQSLGQGLEFLIYFQGNSAPDKSGLPSDRFSAERTGGSVSTLTIQRTQQEDSAVYLCASSLAGGPGELFFGEGSRLTVL.

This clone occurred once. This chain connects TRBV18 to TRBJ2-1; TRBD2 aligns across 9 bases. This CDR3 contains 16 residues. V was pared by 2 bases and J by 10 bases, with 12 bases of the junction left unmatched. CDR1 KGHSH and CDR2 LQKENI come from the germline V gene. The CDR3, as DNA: TGTGCCAGCTCACCAATAAGCGGGGCTAGCGGGATAGAGCAGTTCTTC. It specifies CASSPISGASGIEQFF.

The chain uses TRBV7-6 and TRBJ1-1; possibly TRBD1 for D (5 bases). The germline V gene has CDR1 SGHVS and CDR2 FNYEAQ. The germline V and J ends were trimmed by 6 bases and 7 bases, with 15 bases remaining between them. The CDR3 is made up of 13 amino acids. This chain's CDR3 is CASRSLGGVEAFF. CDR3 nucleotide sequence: TGTGCCAGCAGGAGCCTCGGGGGGGTTGAAGCTTTCTTT.

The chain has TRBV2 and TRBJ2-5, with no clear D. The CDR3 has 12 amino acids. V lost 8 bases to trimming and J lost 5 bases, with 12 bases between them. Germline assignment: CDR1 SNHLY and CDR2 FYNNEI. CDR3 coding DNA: TGTGCCAGCGCTATGAGAGAGGAGACCCAGTACTTC. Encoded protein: CASAMREETQYF.

Here the CDR3 reads CASSIDAWTDGNTIYF. The CDR3 bases are TGTGCCAGTAGTATAGATGCCTGGACAGACGGAAACACCATATATTTT. This chain links TRBV19 with TRBJ1-3; TRBD1 is a possible D gene (6 bases). This CDR3 is 16 amino acids long. V gave up 0 bases and J gave up 4 bases, with 13 bases separating them. Germline lookup yields CDR1 LNHDA and CDR2 SQIVND (reference sequence).

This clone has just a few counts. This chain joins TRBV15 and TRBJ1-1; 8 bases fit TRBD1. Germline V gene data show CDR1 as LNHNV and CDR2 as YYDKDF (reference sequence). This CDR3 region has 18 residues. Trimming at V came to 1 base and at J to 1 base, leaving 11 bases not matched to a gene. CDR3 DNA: TGTGCCACCAGCAGAGGAGCAGGGGGCGCCTCCACGAACACTGAAGCTTTCTTT. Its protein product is CATSRGAGGASTNTEAFF.